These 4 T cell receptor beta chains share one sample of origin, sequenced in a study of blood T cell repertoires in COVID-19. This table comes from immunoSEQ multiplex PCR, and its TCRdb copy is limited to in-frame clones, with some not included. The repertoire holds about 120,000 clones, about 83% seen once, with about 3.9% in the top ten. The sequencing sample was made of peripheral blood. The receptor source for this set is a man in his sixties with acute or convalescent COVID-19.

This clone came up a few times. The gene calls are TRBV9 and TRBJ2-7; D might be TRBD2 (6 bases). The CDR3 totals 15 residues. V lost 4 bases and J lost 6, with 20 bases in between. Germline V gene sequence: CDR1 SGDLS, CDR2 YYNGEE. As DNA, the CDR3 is TGTGCCAGCAGCCCCCAGTTAGGGACGCGGGGCGAGCAGTACTTC. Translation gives CASSPQLGTRGEQYF. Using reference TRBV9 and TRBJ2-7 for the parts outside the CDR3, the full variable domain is DSGVTQTPKHLITATGQRVTLRCSPRSGDLSVYWYQQSLDQGLQFLIQYYNGEERAKGNILERFSAQQFPDLHSELNLSSLELGDSALYFCASSPQLGTRGEQYFGPGTRLTVT.

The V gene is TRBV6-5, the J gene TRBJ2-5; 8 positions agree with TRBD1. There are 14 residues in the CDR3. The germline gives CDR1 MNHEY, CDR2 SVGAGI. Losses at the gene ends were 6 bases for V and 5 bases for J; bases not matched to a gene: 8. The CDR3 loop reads CASSPDRGGETQYF. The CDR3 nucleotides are TGTGCCAGCAGCCCCGACAGGGGAGGCGAGACCCAGTACTTC.

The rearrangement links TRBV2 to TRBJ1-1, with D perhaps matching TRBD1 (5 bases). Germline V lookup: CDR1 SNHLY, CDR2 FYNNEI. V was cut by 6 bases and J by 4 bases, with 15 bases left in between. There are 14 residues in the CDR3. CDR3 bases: TGTGCCAGCAGGGAGAAGGACGGGGGCACTGAAGCTTTCTTT. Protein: CASREKDGGTEAFF. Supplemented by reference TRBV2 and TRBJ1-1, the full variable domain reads EPEVTQTPSHQVTQMGQEVILRCVPISNHLYFYWYRQILGQKVEFLVSFYNNEISEKSEIFDDQFSVERPDGSNFTLKIRSTKLEDSAMYFCASREKDGGTEAFFGQGTRLTVV.

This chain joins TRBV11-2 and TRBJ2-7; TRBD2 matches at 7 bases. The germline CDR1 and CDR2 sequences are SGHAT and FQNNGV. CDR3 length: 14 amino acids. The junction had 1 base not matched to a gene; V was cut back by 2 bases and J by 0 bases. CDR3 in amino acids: CASSLLAASYEQYF. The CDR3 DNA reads TGTGCCAGCAGCTTACTAGCGGCCTCCTACGAGCAGTACTTC.